This T cell receptor (beta chain) is drawn from a study of cytomegalovirus exposure and HLA in healthy donors. Between the trimmed V and J ends, which lost 0 bases and 0 bases, there was a span of 9 bases. The CDR3 has 15 residues. Germline V gives CDR1 GTSNPN, CDR2 SVGIG (reference sequence). 13 Jbeta primers and 60 Vbeta primers were used for the PCR. The table came from immunoSEQ multiplex PCR; TCRdb's copy has only in-frame clones and leaves some out. The table lists around 170,000 clones, 70% to 85% of them singletons. Sequenced sample: PBMCs. This chain links TRBV30 with TRBJ1-3; unclear D gene. The TCR sequence derives from a male donor in good health and CMV-seronegative. CDR3 in amino acids: CAWSVPSISGNTIYF. Written as DNA, the CDR3 is TGTGCCTGGAGTGTACCATCTATCTCTGGAAACACCATATATTTT.